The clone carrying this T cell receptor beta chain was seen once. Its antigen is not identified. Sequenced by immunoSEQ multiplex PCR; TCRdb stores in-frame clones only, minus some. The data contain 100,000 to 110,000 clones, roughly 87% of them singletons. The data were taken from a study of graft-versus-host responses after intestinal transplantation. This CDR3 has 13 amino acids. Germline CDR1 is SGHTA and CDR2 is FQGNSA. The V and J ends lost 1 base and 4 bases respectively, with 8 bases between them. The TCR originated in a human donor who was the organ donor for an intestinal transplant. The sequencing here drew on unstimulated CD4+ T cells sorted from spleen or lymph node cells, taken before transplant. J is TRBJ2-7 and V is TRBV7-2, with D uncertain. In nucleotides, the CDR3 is TGTGCCAGCAGCTTAGTACCCCGTTACGAGCAGTACTTC. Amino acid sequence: CASSLVPRYEQYF.